What follows are 4 T cell receptor beta chains derived from one specimen sequenced in a study of blood T cell repertoires in COVID-19. Sequencing used immunoSEQ multiplex PCR; TCRdb keeps in-frame clones, though not all of them. The data contain about 110,000 clones, 90% of them singletons. The sequenced sample consisted of peripheral blood. The receptors were sampled from a human donor in a cohort sampled during active COVID-19.

The genes are TRBV7-8 and TRBJ1-2; D gene ambiguous. This CDR3 region has 12 residues. Trimming cost V 5 bases and J 8 bases, with 12 bases left between them. Germline lookup yields CDR1 SGHVS and CDR2 FQNEAQ. For the CDR3, the DNA is TGTGCCAGCAGCCTGGGAACGGGGGGCTACACCTTC. Translating gives CASSLGTGGYTF. Combining the CDR3 with reference TRBV7-8 and TRBJ1-2 gives the whole variable domain GAGVSQSPRYKVAKRGQDVALRCDPISGHVSLFWYQQALGQGPEFLTYFQNEAQLDKSGLPSDRFFAERPEGSVSTLKIQRTQQEDSAVYLCASSLGTGGYTFGSGTRLTVV.

This clone was counted once. The J gene is TRBJ1-2, the V gene TRBV5-1; 12 bases agree with TRBD1. The V gene's germline CDR1 is SGHRS and CDR2 YFSETQ. V dropped 3 bases and J dropped 7; count of bases not matched to a gene: 10. This CDR3 is built from 16 residues. In nucleotides, the CDR3 is TGCGCCAGCAGCTCGACCGGGACAGGGGGCGCGGGTGGCTACACCTTC. Amino acid sequence: CASSSTGTGGAGGYTF. The variable domain in full, completed from reference TRBV5-1 and TRBJ1-2, reads KAGVTQTPRYLIKTRGQQVTLSCSPISGHRSVSWYQQTPGQGLQFLFEYFSETQRNKGNFPGRFSGRQFSNSRSEMNVSTLELGDSALYLCASSSTGTGGAGGYTFGSGTRLTVV.

The V call is TRBV27, the J call TRBJ1-2; D not certain. Germline CDR1 reads MNHEY; CDR2 reads SMNVEV (reference sequence). CDR3 length: 13 residues. Deletions cut 6 bases from V and 5 bases from J, with 13 bases between. CDR3 protein: CASRTLNGYGYTF. DNA of the CDR3: TGTGCCAGCAGGACCCTGAACGGGTATGGCTACACCTTC.

The rearrangement joins TRBV6-6 to TRBJ1-1, with 10 positions matching TRBD1. V lost 6 bases, J lost 0 bases, and 10 bases stayed unmatched. Germline loops: CDR1 MNHNY, CDR2 SVGAGI (reference sequence). The length of the CDR3 is 17 residues. CDR3 DNA sequence: TGTGCCAGCAGACGACAGGGGGCGCGGGCGTTGAACACTGAAGCTTTCTTT. Protein: CASRRQGARALNTEAFF.